What follows are 25 T cell receptor beta chains derived from one specimen sequenced in a study of identical twins. TCRdb independently ran MiXCR on the 5' RACE reads; one entry per CDR3 protein. The sample lists 640,000 or so distinct CDR3 sequences, roughly 6% occurring once. Sequenced input: naive T cells sorted from blood. The receptors originated from a young man in good health.

The chain recombines TRBV11-2 with TRBJ2-7; D is tentatively TRBD1 or TRBD2 (5 bases each). This CDR3 comprises 15 residues. In germline, CDR1 is SGHAT, CDR2 FQNNGV. Trimming removed 6 bases at V and 7 bases at J, with 22 bases between. The CDR3 region is CASRSTRGPGREQYF. CDR3 in DNA: TGTGCCAGCAGATCGACAAGGGGACCAGGGAGAGAGCAGTACTTC.

CDR3 DNA sequence: TGTGCCAGTAGTGATGTGGATAATTCACCCCTCCACTTT. Residues: CASSDVDNSPLHF. This chain uses TRBV19 with TRBJ1-6; no definite D call. The CDR3 length is 13 residues. Germline values: CDR1 LNHDA, CDR2 SQIVND (reference sequence). Between the trimmed V and J ends, which lost 5 bases and 5 bases, there was a span of 7 bases.

This clonotype was picked up many times. V usage is TRBV19 and J usage is TRBJ1-5; D is uncertain. V lost 3 bases, J lost 6 bases, and 12 bases lay in between. Germline CDR1 is LNHDA and CDR2 is SQIVND (reference sequence). The CDR3 is made up of 14 amino acids. CDR3 amino acids: CASSMLGIGQPQHF. CDR3 nucleotide sequence: TGTGCCAGTAGTATGTTGGGAATTGGTCAGCCCCAGCATTTT.

The CDR3 DNA reads as TGTGCCAGCAGCGCGGGACTAACTACTTACAATGAGCAGTTCTTC. Amino acid sequence: CASSAGLTTYNEQFF. This chain uses TRBV7-7 with TRBJ2-1, with TRBD2 matching over 7 bases. J gave up 4 bases and V 5 bases, and 8 bases lay outside the gene matches. Germline-derived CDR1 and CDR2 are SSHAT and FNYEAQ (reference sequence). This CDR3 comprises 15 residues.

This clonotype was detected only a few times. In nucleotides, the CDR3 is TGTGCCACCAGTGACCATCCCGGTGGGGACACCGGGGAGCTGTTTTTT. Its translation: CATSDHPGGDTGELFF. The chain links TRBV24-1 to TRBJ2-2; D ambiguous. V was clipped by 4 bases and J by 3 bases, with 14 bases between them. CDR3 length equals 16 residues. Germline CDR1 reads KGHDR; CDR2 reads SFDVKD.

The gene calls are TRBV5-4 and TRBJ2-7, with D possibly being TRBD1 (6 bases). V gave up 3 bases and J gave up 1 base, with 26 bases separating them. The CDR3 is 19 residues long. Germline V gene sequence: CDR1 SGHNT, CDR2 YYREEE (reference sequence). DNA of the CDR3: TGTGCCAGCAGCTCGCCCTCGTGGGACATAGCCCATGCATCCTACGAGCAGTACTTC. Translation: CASSSPSWDIAHASYEQYF.

This clonotype has a count of ten or more. This chain links TRBV20-1 with TRBJ2-3; D unclear. There are 13 residues in the CDR3. CDR1 is DFQATT, CDR2 SNEGSKA, per germline (reference sequence). Trimming took off 2 bases at V and 4 bases at J, with 10 bases between the two ends. The CDR3 reads CSARSESPDTQYF. CDR3 nucleotides: TGCAGTGCTAGAAGTGAATCTCCAGATACGCAGTATTTT.

V is TRBV19 and J is TRBJ2-2, with TRBD2 matching 12 bases. Trimming removed 7 bases from V and 4 bases from J; junction bases left unmatched: 4. The CDR3 has 15 amino acids. Germline V gene sequence: CDR1 LNHDA, CDR2 SQIVND (reference sequence). CDR3 in DNA: TGTGCCAGTACCCCTAGCGGGAGGGCCACCGGGGAGCTGTTTTTT. It encodes CASTPSGRATGELFF.

This clonotype was picked up many times. The J gene is TRBJ2-3, the V gene TRBV5-1, with a tentative D call TRBD2 (6 bases). Germline V gene sequence: CDR1 SGHRS, CDR2 YFSETQ. V lost 0 bases and J 4 bases, leaving 18 bases between the germline ends. The CDR3 extends over 17 amino acids. CDR3 sequence reads: CASSLEGGVSSADTQYF. The DNA for the CDR3 is TGCGCCAGCAGCTTGGAGGGCGGGGTTAGCTCCGCAGATACGCAGTATTTT.

This chain links TRBV12-3 or TRBV12-4 with TRBJ2-7; 12 bases map to TRBD2. V shed 3 bases and J 4 bases; nucleotides not matched to a gene: 4. CDR3 length: 15 residues. The CDR3 nucleotides are TGTGCCAGCAGTTTGACTAGCGGGAGCTGGTACGAGCAGTACTTC. The encoded protein is CASSLTSGSWYEQYF.

The table lists this clonotype with a few counts. The chain uses TRBV10-3 and TRBJ1-2; TRBD1 matches at 8 bases. The CDR3 spans 14 residues. Germline V gives CDR1 ENHRY, CDR2 SYGVKD. V gave up 6 bases and J gave up 2 bases; unmatched junction bases: 5. CDR3 region: CAISEDRANYGYTF. The CDR3 region has the DNA TGTGCCATCAGCGAGGACAGGGCAAACTATGGCTACACCTTC.

This clonotype was detected ten times or more. V and J are TRBV20-1 and TRBJ2-1; D remains unclear. This CDR3 region has 13 residues. The germline V gene encodes CDR1 DFQATT and CDR2 SNEGSKA (reference sequence). V shed 0 bases and J shed 8 bases, with 11 bases lying between them. This CDR3 reads CSARDQSGDEQFF. The CDR3 DNA sequence: TGCAGTGCTAGAGATCAGAGTGGGGATGAGCAGTTCTTC.

The chain uses TRBV7-9 and TRBJ2-1, with D perhaps matching TRBD2 (6 bases). Trimming removed 4 bases at V and 9 bases at J, with 16 bases between. Germline-derived CDR1 and CDR2 are SEHNR and FQNEAQ (reference sequence). The CDR3 extends over 14 amino acids. Here the CDR3 reads CASSSGDRRGEQFF. For the CDR3, the DNA is TGTGCCAGCAGCTCGGGGGACCGGCGGGGTGAGCAGTTCTTC.

This clonotype was counted at least ten times. V and J are TRBV28 and TRBJ1-1; perhaps TRBD1 as D (5 bases). This CDR3 spans 14 amino acids. Trimming took off 9 bases at V and 0 bases at J, with 14 bases between the two ends. Germline V CDR1 and CDR2: MDHEN, SYDVKM. This chain's CDR3 is CASDSPTMNTEAFF. The CDR3 DNA sequence: TGTGCCAGTGACAGCCCAACTATGAACACTGAAGCTTTCTTT. Drawing the rest from reference TRBV28 and TRBJ1-1, the complete variable domain is DVKVTQSSRYLVKRTGEKVFLECVQDMDHENMFWYRQDPGLGLRLIYFSYDVKMKEKGDIPEGYSVSREKKERFSLILESASTNQTSMYLCASDSPTMNTEAFFGQGTRLTVV.

This clonotype was counted a few times. The rearrangement links TRBV5-1 to TRBJ2-1, with 13 bases that match TRBD2. V gave up 0 bases and J gave up 8 bases; unmatched junction bases: 17. The CDR3 is made up of 20 amino acids. The germline V gene has CDR1 SGHRS and CDR2 YFSETQ. In nucleotides, the CDR3 is TGCGCCAGCAGCTTGGCCGGGACTAGCGGGACCAAGGGGGGAATTTATGAGCAGTTCTTC. Its translation: CASSLAGTSGTKGGIYEQFF.

The chain carries TRBV12-3 or TRBV12-4 and TRBJ2-3; TRBD1 aligns across 9 bases. The CDR3 runs 15 residues. The ends lost 1 base at V and 6 bases at J; junction bases unmatched: 5. The CDR3 DNA sequence: TGTGCCAGCAGTTTAGGGGGACAGGGCGTCGATACGCAGTATTTT. This codes for CASSLGGQGVDTQYF.

This clonotype was detected only a few times. V usage is TRBV11-2 and J usage is TRBJ2-3; 13 bases match TRBD2. Germline assignment: CDR1 SGHAT and CDR2 FQNNGV. The V segment lost 5 bases and the J segment 1 base; nucleotides outside the gene matches: 6. The length of the CDR3 is 17 residues. Here the CDR3 reads CASSPWTSGRGTDTQYF. The CDR3 DNA reads TGTGCCAGCAGCCCCTGGACTAGCGGGAGAGGCACAGATACGCAGTATTTT.

Ten or more counts support this clonotype. This chain joins TRBV4-2 and TRBJ2-1, with D perhaps matching TRBD2 (6 bases). CDR1 is LGHNA and CDR2 is YNFKEQ in the germline V gene. V lost 0 bases, J lost 15 bases, and 15 bases lay in between. The CDR3 contains 13 residues. The CDR3 region has the DNA TGTGCCAGCAGCCAAGAAAGATCCGGGAGACGGTTCTTC. It yields the protein CASSQERSGRRFF.

This clonotype was detected many times. This chain uses TRBV29-1 with TRBJ2-1; D not certain. CDR1 SQVTM and CDR2 ANQGSEA come from the germline V gene. Trimming stripped 1 base from V and 3 bases from J, with 10 bases between. This CDR3 comprises 14 residues. CDR3 DNA sequence: TGCAGCGTTGAAGGGGCCGGGTACTACAATGAGCAGTTCTTC. Translating it yields CSVEGAGYYNEQFF.

The CDR3 sequence is CASSLARRDLGTQYF. CDR3 bases: TGTGCCAGCAGCTTAGCCCGGCGGGATCTAGGGACCCAGTACTTC. V is TRBV7-6 and J is TRBJ2-5; D is perhaps TRBD2 (6 bases). Trimming shortened V by 0 bases and J by 7 bases, and 15 bases separated the two germline ends. Germline V CDR1 and CDR2: SGHVS, FNYEAQ. This CDR3 region has 15 residues.

This clonotype was picked up many times. V usage is TRBV28 and J usage is TRBJ2-3, with 9 nucleotides matching TRBD2. J was trimmed by 5 bases and V by 3 bases; bases with no gene match: 12. Per germline, CDR1 MDHEN and CDR2 SYDVKM. CDR3 length: 17 amino acids. The CDR3 DNA follows: TGTGCCAGCAGTTTGGGCGTTGATAGCGGGAGTAAAGATACGCAGTATTTT. Its translation is CASSLGVDSGSKDTQYF.

This clonotype was detected many times. The rearrangement joins TRBV11-2 to TRBJ2-7, with 9 bases matching TRBD1. The V gene's germline CDR1 is SGHAT and CDR2 FQNNGV. This CDR3 has 16 residues. V was pared by 5 bases and J by 6 bases, with 14 bases of the junction left unmatched. CDR3 sequence: CASSINPGQGNFEQYF. CDR3 coding DNA: TGTGCCAGCAGCATAAACCCGGGACAGGGTAACTTCGAGCAGTACTTC.

This clonotype was counted between two and nine times. The chain employs TRBV27 and TRBJ2-7; D possibly corresponds to TRBD2 (6 bases). The germline V gene has CDR1 MNHEY and CDR2 SMNVEV (reference sequence). Trimming took off 6 bases at V and 2 bases at J, with 23 bases between the two ends. The CDR3 is 17 amino acids. DNA of the CDR3: TGTGCCAGCAGGCAAACCTCCCTGACCCAGCGGGCCTACGAGCAGTACTTC. It is translated as CASRQTSLTQRAYEQYF.

In its sample, this clonotype was seen many times. The CDR3 loop is CASSVGGRGLTDTQYF. The CDR3 nucleotides read TGTGCCAGCAGCGTAGGAGGCAGGGGGCTCACAGATACGCAGTATTTT. V gene TRBV9 combines with J gene TRBJ2-3; 8 bases are shared with TRBD1. The V and J ends lost 0 bases and 2 bases, in that order; junction bases with no gene match: 5. This CDR3 region has 16 residues. Germline loops: CDR1 SGDLS, CDR2 YYNGEE.

The V and J genes are TRBV14 and TRBJ2-1; 14 bases are shared with TRBD2. CDR1 and CDR2 from the germline V gene are SGHDN and FVKESK. This CDR3 spans 15 amino acids. The junction had 8 bases not matched to a gene; V was cut back by 7 bases and J by 9 bases. The CDR3 bases are TGTGCCAGCAAAACGACTAGCGGGAGGGCCGGTGAGCAGTTCTTC. Translating it yields CASKTTSGRAGEQFF.